This T cell receptor beta chain is from a study of response to subunit inactivated influenza vaccine. Notes on the study in general: It was suggested by the authors that few new T cells are recruited by each seasonal influenza vaccination.

This clonotype showed up just a few times. Antigen unknown. Using its own MiXCR run on the RT-PCR reads, TCRdb lists one record per CDR3 protein. Of under 950,000 distinct CDR3 sequences listed, approximately 22% are singletons. The sequences come from PBMCs from blood, collected 5 days after vaccination. This sequence originates from a man in his fifties or sixties who received an inactivated influenza vaccine.

The CDR3 region has the DNA TGCAGTGCTATCTGGGACACAGCTAGCACAGATACGCAGTATTTT. It translates to CSAIWDTASTDTQYF. V usage is TRBV20-1 and J usage is TRBJ2-3; the D gene is possibly TRBD1 (6 bases). The V end lost 4 bases, the J end lost 0 bases, and 14 bases lay between the germline ends. Germline loops: CDR1 DFQATT, CDR2 SNEGSKA (reference sequence). The CDR3 runs to 15 residues.